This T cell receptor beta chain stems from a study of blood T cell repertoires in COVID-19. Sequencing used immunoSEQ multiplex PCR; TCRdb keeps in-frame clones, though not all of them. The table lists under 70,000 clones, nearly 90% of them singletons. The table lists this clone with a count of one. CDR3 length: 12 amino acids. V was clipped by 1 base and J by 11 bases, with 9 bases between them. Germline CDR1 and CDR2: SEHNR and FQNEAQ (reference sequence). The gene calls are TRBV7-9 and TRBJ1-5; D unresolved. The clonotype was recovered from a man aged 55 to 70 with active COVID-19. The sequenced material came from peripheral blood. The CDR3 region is CASSLDAVAQHF. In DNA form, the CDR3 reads TGTGCCAGCAGCTTAGATGCAGTGGCCCAGCATTTT.